Following are 9 T cell receptor beta chains from one sample sequenced in a study of shared clonotypes between healthy human individuals. Method: immunoSEQ multiplex PCR; TCRdb's copy keeps in-frame clones and lacks some. Of a few million clones in the sample, approximately 93% were seen once. Sequencing was carried out using naive CD4+ T cells from PBMCs. The subset is: CD45RA+ positively selected. The origin of the receptors is a man between 18 and 29 years old in good health. Some clones in this sample may be carry-over from other donors' samples.

The V call is TRBV7-3, the J call TRBJ2-1; D is ambiguous. Germline CDR1 reads SGHTA; CDR2 reads FQGTGA. The CDR3 runs to 16 residues. V was clipped by 0 bases and J by 9 bases, with 18 bases between them. The CDR3 here is CASSLTKPGGHGEQFF. The CDR3 DNA sequence: TGTGCCAGCAGCTTAACGAAGCCAGGTGGTCACGGTGAGCAGTTCTTC.

The V and J genes are TRBV6-1 and TRBJ2-2; D is possibly TRBD1 or TRBD2 (5 bases each). Germline V CDR1 and CDR2: MNHNS, SASEGT. V dropped 6 bases and J dropped 1 base, with 15 bases sitting between them. The CDR3 consists of 16 residues. The CDR3 protein is CASRELGTKNTGELFF. The CDR3 nucleotides read TGTGCCAGCAGGGAATTGGGGACCAAGAACACCGGGGAGCTGTTTTTT.

This chain joins TRBV5-1 and TRBJ2-5; D remains ambiguous. Trimming took 4 bases from V and 5 from J, leaving 18 bases between them. CDR3 length: 15 amino acids. Germline V gene sequence: CDR1 SGHRS, CDR2 YFSETQ. The CDR3 is CASSVVGPPVETQYF. The CDR3 DNA reads as TGCGCCAGCAGCGTGGTTGGCCCCCCCGTGGAGACCCAGTACTTC.

The V and J genes are TRBV28 and TRBJ1-4; D is perhaps TRBD1 (5 bases). Germline CDR1 reads MDHEN; CDR2 reads SYDVKM. This CDR3 region has 16 residues. V was pared by 3 bases and J by 0 bases, with 11 bases between. The CDR3 DNA sequence: TGTGCCAGCAGTTTCGGGGGGTACGCAACTAATGAAAAACTGTTTTTT. It translates to CASSFGGYATNEKLFF. Filled out from reference TRBV28 and TRBJ1-4, the complete variable domain reads DVKVTQSSRYLVKRTGEKVFLECVQDMDHENMFWYRQDPGLGLRLIYFSYDVKMKEKGDIPEGYSVSREKKERFSLILESASTNQTSMYLCASSFGGYATNEKLFFGSGTQLSVL.

This clone occurred once. J is TRBJ2-3 and V is TRBV19; the D call may be TRBD1 or TRBD2 (5 bases each). This CDR3 comprises 14 residues. Looked up from germline, CDR1 is LNHDA and CDR2 is SQIVND (reference sequence). The V end lost 10 bases, the J end lost 0 bases, and 14 bases lay between the germline ends. The CDR3 DNA reads TGTGCCACTGGGGGACCATTGAGCACAGATACGCAGTATTTT. Its translation is CATGGPLSTDTQYF.

With regard to this clone: Other DNA sequences from this sample encode an identical CDR3 as well. The chain has TRBV6-5 and TRBJ2-7; 10 bases match TRBD1. The CDR3 loop spans 15 amino acids. Germline V gene sequence: CDR1 MNHEY, CDR2 SVGAGI. The junction had 3 bases not matched to a gene; V was cut back by 2 bases and J by 2 bases. The CDR3 reads CASSYGDRGTYEQYF. The CDR3 DNA is TGTGCCAGCAGTTACGGGGACAGGGGTACCTACGAGCAGTACTTC.

The chain employs TRBV11-1 and TRBJ2-3, with D perhaps given as TRBD1 or TRBD2 (5 bases each). V lost 4 bases and J lost 8, with 19 bases in between. CDR1 is SGHAT, CDR2 FQDESV, per germline (reference sequence). The CDR3 is 15 residues long. CDR3 sequence (DNA): TGTGCCAGCAGCTCGGGGACCCATCATGCAGCTACGCAGTATTTT. It is translated as CASSSGTHHAATQYF.

The genes are TRBV30 and TRBJ1-4, with D maybe TRBD1 (5 bases). CDR3 length equals 15 residues. CDR1 is GTSNPN and CDR2 is SVGIG in the germline V gene (reference sequence). Trimming took 2 bases from V and 7 from J, leaving 17 bases between them. CDR3 sequence: CAWSPRGSWGEKLFF. CDR3 sequence (DNA): TGTGCCTGGAGTCCCCGGGGGAGCTGGGGTGAAAAACTGTTTTTT.

The chain is built from TRBV9 and TRBJ1-2, with D possibly TRBD1 on 5 matching bases. Germline CDR1 reads SGDLS; CDR2 reads YYNGEE. This CDR3 contains 15 residues. Trimming took off 4 bases at V and 7 bases at J, with 20 bases between the two ends. The CDR3 DNA reads as TGTGCCAGCAGCCGAGGGACGCCAGCCCTTGGTGGCTACACCTTC. Its protein product is CASSRGTPALGGYTF. Combining the CDR3 with reference TRBV9 and TRBJ1-2 gives the whole variable domain DSGVTQTPKHLITATGQRVTLRCSPRSGDLSVYWYQQSLDQGLQFLIQYYNGEERAKGNILERFSAQQFPDLHSELNLSSLELGDSALYFCASSRGTPALGGYTFGSGTRLTVV.